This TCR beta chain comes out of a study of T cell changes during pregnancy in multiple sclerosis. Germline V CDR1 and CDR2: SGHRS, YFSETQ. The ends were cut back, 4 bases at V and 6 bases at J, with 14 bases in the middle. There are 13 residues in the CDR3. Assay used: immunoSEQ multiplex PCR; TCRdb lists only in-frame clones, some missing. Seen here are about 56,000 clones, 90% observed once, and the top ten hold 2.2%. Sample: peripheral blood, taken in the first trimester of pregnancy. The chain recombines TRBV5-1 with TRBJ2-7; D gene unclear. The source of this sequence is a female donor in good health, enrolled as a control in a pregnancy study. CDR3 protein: CASSAKTSGEQYF. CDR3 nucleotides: TGCGCCAGCAGCGCAAAAACGTCAGGCGAGCAGTACTTC. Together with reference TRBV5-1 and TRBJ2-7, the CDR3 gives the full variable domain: KAGVTQTPRYLIKTRGQQVTLSCSPISGHRSVSWYQQTPGQGLQFLFEYFSETQRNKGNFPGRFSGRQFSNSRSEMNVSTLELGDSALYLCASSAKTSGEQYFGPGTRLTVT.